This T cell receptor beta chain was found in a study of beta chain features in type 1 diabetes. Study-wide points: Whether HLA type influences TCRB rearrangement remained unresolved here. Naive, central memory and Treg TCRB repertoires appeared more alike in patients than in healthy donors.

The whole isolated RNA underwent reverse transcription, so sequencing captured expressed TCRB transcripts. Assay used: immunoSEQ multiplex PCR; TCRdb lists only in-frame clones, some missing. The sample includes roughly 400,000 clones, approximately 13% of them seen just once. To note about this clone: The antigen is unknown.

Donors underwent one heparinised blood draw, around 120 mL on average. The authors sorted CD4+ naive, central memory, regulatory and stem cell-like memory cells via CD45RO/CCR7/CD25/CD127/CD95/CD27. J gave up 7 bases and V 0 bases, and 7 bases lay outside the gene matches. CDR1 and CDR2 (germline): SGDLS, YYNGEE. This CDR3 contains 15 residues. The J gene is TRBJ2-1, the V gene TRBV9; 7 nucleotides line up with TRBD1. The sample consisted of naive CD4+ T cells from blood. The clonotype originates from a man aged 25-40 years in good health. The DNA for the CDR3 is TGTGCCAGCAGCGTAGTGGTGACAGGGCTAAATGAGCAGTTCTTC. Encoded protein: CASSVVVTGLNEQFF.